The subject of this entry is one T cell receptor (beta chain). Only in-frame clones appear in the TCRdb table, and some are missing; sequencing was by immunoSEQ multiplex PCR. The top ten clones hold over 1.1% of a sample with around 180,000 clones, roughly 88% of them seen once. Germline V gene data show CDR1 as MNHNS and CDR2 as SASEGT. After removal of 5 bases from V and 0 bases from J, the junction contained 7 bases not matched to a gene. The CDR3 length is 15 residues. The sample comes from a study of cytomegalovirus exposure and HLA in healthy donors. This receptor was taken from a woman younger than 35 in good health and CMV-seronegative. V and J are TRBV6-1 and TRBJ2-7; 7 bases are a match to TRBD1. The sample taken for sequencing was PBMCs. CDR3 coding DNA: TGTGCCAGCAGTACAGGGGTCGTAAGCTCCTACGAGCAGTACTTC. Translation gives CASSTGVVSSYEQYF.